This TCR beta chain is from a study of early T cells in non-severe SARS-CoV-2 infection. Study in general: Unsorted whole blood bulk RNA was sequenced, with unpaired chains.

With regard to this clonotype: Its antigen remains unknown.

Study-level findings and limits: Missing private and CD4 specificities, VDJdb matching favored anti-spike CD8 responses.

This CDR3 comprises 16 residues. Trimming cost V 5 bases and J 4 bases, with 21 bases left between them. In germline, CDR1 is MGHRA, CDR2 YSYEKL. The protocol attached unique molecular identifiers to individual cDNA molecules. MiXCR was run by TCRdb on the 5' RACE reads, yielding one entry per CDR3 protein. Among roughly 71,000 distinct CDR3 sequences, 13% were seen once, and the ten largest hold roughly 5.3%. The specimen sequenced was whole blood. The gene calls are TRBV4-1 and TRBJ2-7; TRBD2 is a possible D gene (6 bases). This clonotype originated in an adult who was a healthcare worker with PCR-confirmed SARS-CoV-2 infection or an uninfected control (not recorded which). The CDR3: CASSASSTGGGYEQYF. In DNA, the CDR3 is TGCGCCAGCAGCGCCTCCTCCACCGGGGGTGGGTACGAGCAGTACTTC.